The 29 T cell receptor beta chains below all came from one sample that was sequenced in a study of T cell repertoires in cytomegalovirus infection. TCRdb re-called the reads with MiXCR, one entry per CDR3 protein. The table lists approximately 910,000 distinct CDR3 sequences, approximately 31% of them singletons. The antigens these receptors bind are not known. The source was cultured CD8+ T cells from PBMCs, collected from culture after CMV antigen stimulation. The receptors were gathered from a human donor in good health (CMV status not recorded). Some clones in this sample may be carry-over from other donors' samples.

This clonotype occurred many times. The chain is built from TRBV7-9 and TRBJ1-2; D remains ambiguous. Trimming took off 1 base at V and 6 bases at J, with 3 bases between the two ends. The CDR3 has 11 residues. Germline CDR1 and CDR2: SEHNR and FQNEAQ (reference sequence). The CDR3 region is CASSLGDGYTF. CDR3 DNA sequence: TGTGCCAGCAGCTTAGGTGATGGCTACACCTTC.

This clonotype was observed a few times. The chain joins TRBV6-2 or TRBV6-3 to TRBJ1-1, with 7 bases matching TRBD1. Germline CDR1 and CDR2: MNHEY and SVGEGT. This CDR3 has 16 residues. Unmatched junction bases numbered 6, after V lost 2 bases and J lost 0 bases. CDR3: CASSYLSDRVNTEAFF. For the CDR3, the DNA is TGTGCCAGCAGTTACCTTTCTGACAGGGTGAACACTGAAGCTTTCTTT.

V gene TRBV6-5 combines with J gene TRBJ2-3; 10 nucleotides align to TRBD2. Germline CDR1 MNHEY, CDR2 SVGAGI. V trimming: 2 bases; J trimming: 2 bases; junction bases outside the gene matches: 4. The CDR3 extends over 16 amino acids. CDR3 in amino acids: CASSYRAGGATDTQYF. Written as DNA, the CDR3 is TGTGCCAGCAGTTACCGAGCGGGGGGGGCCACAGATACGCAGTATTTT.

In its sample, this clonotype was seen a few times. This chain uses TRBV27 with TRBJ1-2; D is undetermined. Trimming stripped 7 bases from V and 4 bases from J, with 10 bases between. The CDR3 loop spans 12 amino acids. CDR1 and CDR2 from the germline V gene are MNHEY and SMNVEV (reference sequence). The CDR3 coding sequence is TGTGCCAGCACCGGGAAGGGCTATGGCTACACCTTC. Translation gives CASTGKGYGYTF.

CDR3 sequence reads: CASSYSDREDEQFF. As DNA, the CDR3 is TGTGCCAGCAGTTACTCCGACAGGGAAGATGAGCAGTTCTTC. This chain uses TRBV6-2 or TRBV6-3 with TRBJ2-1; the match to TRBD1 covers 7 bases. Per the germline V gene, CDR1 is MNHEY and CDR2 is SVGEGT. J was trimmed by 8 bases and V by 0 bases; bases with no gene match: 4. The CDR3 is 14 amino acids.

This clonotype was counted a few times. The V gene is TRBV2, the J gene TRBJ1-2; TRBD1 matches at 9 bases. The J segment lost 5 bases and the V segment lost 0 bases, leaving 7 bases of the junction unmatched. This CDR3 has 16 residues. Germline loops: CDR1 SNHLY, CDR2 FYNNEI. The CDR3 DNA reads as TGTGCCAGCAGTGAAGCGTTGGGACAGGGCTTATATGGCTACACCTTC. Translating it yields CASSEALGQGLYGYTF.

The V call is TRBV6-6, the J call TRBJ2-5; unclear D gene. The CDR3 covers 16 residues. Germline CDR1 reads MNHNY; CDR2 reads SVGAGI (reference sequence). The germline V and J ends were trimmed by 2 bases and 0 bases, with 13 bases remaining between them. The DNA for the CDR3 is TGTGCCAGCAGTTACGTGAGACAAGTACACCAAGAGACCCAGTACTTC. Protein: CASSYVRQVHQETQYF.

This chain links TRBV5-3 with TRBJ1-3; perhaps TRBD1 as D (5 bases). TRBV5-3 is identified as an open reading frame with a role that is uncertain. The CDR3 length is 13 residues. Trimming removed 4 bases at V and 2 bases at J, with 7 bases between. As DNA, the CDR3 is TGTGCCAGAAGCAGGGGTGCTGGAAACACCATATATTTT. Protein sequence: CARSRGAGNTIYF.

This clonotype was counted only a few times. V is TRBV20-1 and J is TRBJ2-4; possible D gene TRBD1, 6 bases. This CDR3 is built from 16 residues. Trimming stripped 4 bases from V and 5 bases from J, with 21 bases between. The germline CDR1 and CDR2 sequences are DFQATT and SNEGSKA (reference sequence). The CDR3 loop is CSATSIWGTSENIQYF. For the CDR3, the DNA is TGCAGTGCTACCTCAATTTGGGGGACAAGCGAAAACATTCAGTACTTC.

This clonotype has a count of ten or more. The chain employs TRBV10-3 and TRBJ2-1; TRBD2 aligns across 8 bases. The CDR3 consists of 16 residues. Per the germline V gene, CDR1 is ENHRY and CDR2 is SYGVKD. Trimming at V came to 2 bases and at J to 3 bases, leaving 6 bases not matched to a gene. The CDR3 DNA reads as TGTGCCATCAGTGAGCCGGGACTAGGGGTCTACAATGAGCAGTTCTTC. Protein: CAISEPGLGVYNEQFF.

The V gene is TRBV7-2, the J gene TRBJ1-3; TRBD1 is a possible D gene (6 bases). V lost 2 bases, J lost 8 bases, and 10 bases lay in between. Germline V gene lookup returns CDR1 SGHTA and CDR2 FQGNSA. This CDR3 spans 13 amino acids. The CDR3 region is CASSLQEGDTIYF. The CDR3 DNA is TGTGCCAGCAGCTTACAGGAGGGGGACACCATATATTTT.

This clonotype came up a few times. It may be a read error: a sequence one base away is much more abundant. The chain uses TRBV7-8 and TRBJ1-1; D possibly corresponds to TRBD1 (6 bases). Germline CDR1 reads SGHVS; CDR2 reads FQNEAQ. This CDR3 is built from 13 residues. The DNA of the CDR3 is TGTGCCGGCAGCGGACAGACGAACACTGAAGCTTTCTTT. Translated, it gives CAGSGQTNTEAFF.

The V call is TRBV6-2 or TRBV6-3, the J call TRBJ1-5, with D hard to call. Trimming took off 2 bases at V and 3 bases at J, with 8 bases between the two ends. Germline values: CDR1 MNHEY, CDR2 SVGEGT. This CDR3 comprises 14 residues. CDR3 sequence (DNA): TGTGCCAGCAGTTACGGGCAGCTCAATCAGCCCCAGCATTTT. Its translation is CASSYGQLNQPQHF.

This clonotype was detected only once. V gene TRBV6-5 combines with J gene TRBJ1-2; possible D gene TRBD1, 5 bases. The CDR3 is 17 amino acids. CDR1 and CDR2 from the germline V gene are MNHEY and SVGAGI. V shed 0 bases and J shed 5 bases, with 19 bases lying between them. The CDR3, as DNA: TGTGCCAGCAGTTACTCGACTCAGGGTGGAAATTTTTATGGCTACACCTTC. This codes for CASSYSTQGGNFYGYTF.

This chain connects TRBV5-5 to TRBJ2-1, with TRBD1 identical over 9 bases. The germline gives CDR1 SGHKS, CDR2 YYEKEE (reference sequence). The CDR3 extends over 15 amino acids. V dropped 4 bases and J dropped 7; count of bases not matched to a gene: 9. The CDR3 reads CASSQGQGFVNEQFF. The CDR3 nucleotides read TGTGCCAGCAGCCAGGGACAGGGCTTTGTTAATGAGCAGTTCTTC. Drawing the rest from reference TRBV5-5 and TRBJ2-1, the complete variable domain is DAGVTQSPTHLIKTRGQQVTLRCSPISGHKSVSWYQQVLGQGPQFIFQYYEKEERGRGNFPDRFSARQFPNYSSELNVNALLLGDSALYLCASSQGQGFVNEQFFGPGTRLTVL.

This clonotype has ten or more counts. The J gene is TRBJ1-4, the V gene TRBV7-2; perhaps TRBD1 as D (5 bases). This CDR3 comprises 16 residues. The V gene's germline CDR1 is SGHTA and CDR2 FQGNSA. Trimming removed 1 base at V and 8 bases at J, with 17 bases between. Here the CDR3 DNA reads TGTGCCAGCAGCTTAGGGTTTCGGCAGGGCAACGAAAAACTGTTTTTT. Translation gives CASSLGFRQGNEKLFF. Full variable domain (remainder filled in from reference TRBV7-2 and TRBJ1-4): GAGVSQSPSNKVTEKGKDVELRCDPISGHTALYWYRQSLGQGLEFLIYFQGNSAPDKSGLPSDRFSAERTGGSVSTLTIQRTQQEDSAVYLCASSLGFRQGNEKLFFGSGTQLSVL.

This clonotype was counted only a few times. This chain links TRBV5-4 with TRBJ1-3; 9 bases match TRBD1. The CDR3 is 16 amino acids. Looked up from germline, CDR1 is SGHNT and CDR2 is YYREEE (reference sequence). With 4 bases clipped from V and 0 bases from J, the junction kept 5 bases outside the gene matches. Here the CDR3 DNA reads TGTGCCAGCAGCAAGCCGGGACAGGGCTCTGGAAACACCATATATTTT. Protein: CASSKPGQGSGNTIYF.

On this clonotype itself: At one of its ends the junction is not consistent with the germline gene, which may arise from a read error. The chain combines TRBV7-6 with TRBJ2-1; TRBD1 agrees at 7 bases. Germline CDR1 is SGHVS and CDR2 is FNYEAQ. This CDR3 spans 16 amino acids. CDR3 in DNA: TGTGCCAGCAACTTACCGACAGGGACCCGTTACAATGAGCAGTTCTTC. Amino acid sequence: CASNLPTGTRYNEQFF.

V usage is TRBV6-8 and J usage is TRBJ1-1, with D maybe TRBD1 (6 bases). Between the trimmed V and J ends, which lost 2 bases and 4 bases, there was a span of 14 bases. This CDR3 has 15 amino acids. Germline V gene sequence: CDR1 MNHGY, CDR2 SAAAGT. The CDR3 DNA follows: TGTGCCAGCAGTTACCGTATCAGGGGTAGCACTGAAGCTTTCTTT. As protein: CASSYRIRGSTEAFF.

V and J are TRBV12-3 or TRBV12-4 and TRBJ2-2, with TRBD2 as a possible D gene (6 bases). Trimming removed 8 bases from V and 3 bases from J, with 13 bases in between. The CDR3 sequence is 14 residues long. CDR3 nucleotide sequence: TGTGCCAGCCTCTCGGGGGTTGACACCGGGGAGCTGTTTTTT. Amino acid sequence: CASLSGVDTGELFF.

This clonotype was counted only a few times. The chain carries TRBV4-1 and TRBJ2-7, with 8 bases matching TRBD1. Unmatched junction bases numbered 2, after V lost 1 base and J lost 3 bases. The CDR3 loop spans 14 amino acids. CDR1 is MGHRA, CDR2 YSYEKL, per germline. CDR3 sequence reads: CASSQVGTGYEQYF. The CDR3 DNA follows: TGCGCCAGCAGCCAAGTGGGGACAGGCTACGAGCAGTACTTC.

In its sample, this clonotype was seen a few times. V is TRBV27 and J is TRBJ2-3; unclear D gene. This CDR3 has 13 residues. Trimming pared 5 bases from V and 12 bases from J, leaving 18 bases between. The germline V gene encodes CDR1 MNHEY and CDR2 SMNVEV (reference sequence). The CDR3: CASSITWALPQYF. CDR3 coding DNA: TGTGCCAGCAGTATAACATGGGCCCTACCCCAGTATTTT.

The chain uses TRBV6-5 and TRBJ1-1; D gene unclear. Germline V lookup: CDR1 MNHEY, CDR2 SVGAGI. The length of the CDR3 is 15 residues. With 5 bases removed from V and 0 bases from J, the gap between germline ends came to 13 bases. The CDR3, as DNA: TGTGCCAGCAGTGACGGCCCAAGGATGAACACTGAAGCTTTCTTT. Translating it yields CASSDGPRMNTEAFF.

J is TRBJ1-2 and V is TRBV27, with a tentative D call TRBD1 (5 bases). The V end was cut by 0 bases, the J end by 4 bases, with 9 bases between. Per the germline V gene, CDR1 is MNHEY and CDR2 is SMNVEV (reference sequence). There are 14 residues in the CDR3. CDR3 nucleotide sequence: TGTGCCAGCAGTTTATCGGTGAGGGGCTATGGCTACACCTTC. This codes for CASSLSVRGYGYTF.

The rearrangement uses TRBV2 and TRBJ1-6; D call uncertain. Germline V gene sequence: CDR1 SNHLY, CDR2 FYNNEI. The CDR3 extends over 16 amino acids. Between the trimmed V and J ends, which lost 10 bases and 7 bases, there was a span of 23 bases. The CDR3 sequence is CAISTFPGEGNSPLHF. CDR3 nucleotide sequence: TGTGCCATCTCGACTTTCCCTGGAGAAGGAAATTCACCCCTCCACTTT. Combining the CDR3 with reference TRBV2 and TRBJ1-6 gives the whole variable domain EPEVTQTPSHQVTQMGQEVILRCVPISNHLYFYWYRQILGQKVEFLVSFYNNEISEKSEIFDDQFSVERPDGSNFTLKIRSTKLEDSAMYFCAISTFPGEGNSPLHFGNGTRLTVT.

In its sample, this clonotype was seen many times. The CDR3 spells CASSEGTGWIDQPQHF. The DNA for the CDR3 is TGTGCCAGCAGTGAAGGGACAGGGTGGATCGATCAGCCCCAGCATTTT. J is TRBJ1-5 and V is TRBV6-1; TRBD1 aligns across 8 bases. The junction had 7 bases not matched to a gene; V was cut back by 1 base and J by 5 bases. CDR3 length: 16 amino acids. Germline V gene sequence: CDR1 MNHNS, CDR2 SASEGT.

This clonotype was detected only a few times. The CDR3 is CAISEEVDPTLNEQFF. The CDR3 coding sequence is TGTGCCATCAGTGAGGAGGTCGACCCCACATTGAATGAGCAGTTCTTC. The chain combines TRBV10-3 with TRBJ2-1; no reliable D call. Trimming shortened V by 2 bases and J by 7 bases, and 18 bases separated the two germline ends. This CDR3 has 16 residues. CDR1 and CDR2 from the germline V gene are ENHRY and SYGVKD.

The J gene is TRBJ2-2, the V gene TRBV27; D tentatively reads TRBD1 or TRBD2 (5 bases each). CDR3 size: 16 residues. The V end was cut by 6 bases, the J end by 1 base, with 15 bases between. The germline gives CDR1 MNHEY, CDR2 SMNVEV (reference sequence). CDR3: CASSPSWGRNTGELFF. As DNA, the CDR3 is TGTGCCAGCAGCCCCAGCTGGGGGAGGAACACCGGGGAGCTGTTTTTT.

This chain links TRBV24-1 with TRBJ2-1, with D unclear. The germline CDR1 and CDR2 sequences are KGHDR and SFDVKD. The CDR3 sequence is 16 residues long. The V and J ends lost 5 bases and 0 bases respectively, with 13 bases between them. In DNA, the CDR3 is TGTGCCACCAGTGCCCGAACCTCTCGCTCCTACAATGAGCAGTTCTTC. As protein: CATSARTSRSYNEQFF.